The 5 T cell receptor beta chains reported below all come from one sample, sequenced in a study of CD8+ T cells in alopecia areata. Sample treatment: oral pan-JAK inhibitor, 5-10 mg twice daily. Investigators isolated RNA and reverse transcribed it into cDNA to act as the sequencing template. Sequenced by immunoSEQ multiplex PCR; TCRdb stores in-frame clones only, minus some. Of about 74,000 clones listed, approximately 30% are singletons. Sequenced here: CD8+ T cells sorted from blood, sampled at week 4, from a patient treated with tofacitinib. The receptors derive from a human donor with alopecia areata.

The chain has TRBV5-1 and TRBJ2-7; either TRBD1 or TRBD2 may supply D (5 bases each). The germline V gene has CDR1 SGHRS and CDR2 YFSETQ. The CDR3 is made up of 15 amino acids. Trimming took off 4 bases at V and 7 bases at J, with 21 bases between the two ends. CDR3 DNA sequence: TGCGCCAGCAGCCCCGGGACGGGGAAGTTGTGGGAGCAGTACTTC. Translated: CASSPGTGKLWEQYF.

As concerns this clone: Additional DNA sequences in this sample encode the identical CDR3. The chain couples TRBV14 to TRBJ2-7; D call uncertain. Trimming stripped 3 bases from V and 2 bases from J, with 2 bases between. The CDR3 spans 11 residues. Germline CDR1 SGHDN, CDR2 FVKESK. The DNA for the CDR3 is TGTGCCAGCAGCCAGGCCTACGAGCAGTACTTC. It codes for CASSQAYEQYF.

The chain uses TRBV29-1 and TRBJ2-2; D is ambiguous. This CDR3 is built from 12 residues. Germline V lookup: CDR1 SQVTM, CDR2 ANQGSEA. Trimming cost V 6 bases and J 3 bases, with 8 bases left between them. This CDR3 is CSVTVDTGELFF. In DNA form, the CDR3 reads TGCAGCGTAACAGTGGACACCGGGGAGCTGTTTTTT.

This clone was counted a few times. The chain couples TRBV2 to TRBJ2-7, with D possibly TRBD2 on 6 matching bases. This CDR3 region has 12 residues. Trimming pared 3 bases from V and 5 bases from J, leaving 8 bases between. Germline V CDR1 and CDR2: SNHLY, FYNNEI. The CDR3 region has the DNA TGTGCCAGCAGTGAGGGAGGCCACGAGCAGTACTTC. Amino acids: CASSEGGHEQYF.

The gene calls are TRBV7-9 and TRBJ1-1; 7 nucleotides align to TRBD1. With 4 bases clipped from V and 1 base from J, the junction kept 3 bases outside the gene matches. From germline, CDR1 is SEHNR and CDR2 FQNEAQ (reference sequence). The CDR3 spans 14 residues. CDR3 nucleotides: TGTGCCAGCAGCTCGACAGGGACGAACACTGAAGCTTTCTTT. As protein: CASSSTGTNTEAFF.